The 28 T cell receptor beta chains presented below share a single source sample, sequenced in a study of blood T cell repertoires in COVID-19. Method: immunoSEQ multiplex PCR; TCRdb's copy keeps in-frame clones and lacks some. The sample contains about 50,000 clones, roughly nine tenths of which appear only once. Sequenced material: peripheral blood. These receptors originate from a human donor in a cohort sampled during active COVID-19.

The chain has TRBV6-2 or TRBV6-3 and TRBJ2-1; 7 bases line up with TRBD2. V shed 6 bases, J shed 0 bases, and the junction held 26 bases outside the gene matches. Germline V gene data show CDR1 as MNHEY and CDR2 as SVGEGT. The CDR3 is 22 amino acids. The CDR3 loop is CASSQISGTVTTLADSYNEQFF. In nucleotides, the CDR3 is TGTGCCAGCAGCCAAATCTCCGGGACTGTGACGACTCTAGCGGACTCCTACAATGAGCAGTTCTTC.

The chain uses TRBV15 and TRBJ2-3, with TRBD2 identical over 10 bases. This CDR3 region has 18 residues. With 0 bases clipped from V and 6 bases from J, the junction kept 12 bases outside the gene matches. The germline gives CDR1 LNHNV, CDR2 YYDKDF (reference sequence). The DNA of the CDR3 is TGTGCCACCAGCAGAGAGGGGCGGGCTAGCGGGAGTGCGGATACGCAGTATTTT. Its translation is CATSREGRASGSADTQYF.

The V call is TRBV9, the J call TRBJ2-3, with TRBD1 matching 7 bases. Germline V gene lookup returns CDR1 SGDLS and CDR2 YYNGEE. This CDR3 comprises 16 residues. The V gene end was trimmed by 1 base and the J gene end by 0 bases; junction bases not matched to a gene: 5. The CDR3: CASSVQDRASTDTQYF. DNA for the CDR3: TGTGCCAGCAGCGTACAAGACAGGGCTAGCACAGATACGCAGTATTTT.

This chain connects TRBV7-3 to TRBJ2-7; 7 bases fit TRBD1. CDR3 length equals 16 residues. V was clipped by 4 bases and J by 1 base; unmatched bases: 10. CDR1 and CDR2 (germline): SGHTA, FQGTGA. CDR3: CASSSLGPQGSYEQYV. The CDR3 DNA follows: TGTGCCAGCAGCTCCCTAGGCCCACAGGGGTCCTACGAGCAGTACGTC.

This sequence joins TRBV6-1 and TRBJ2-7; 8 nucleotides match TRBD2. The germline CDR1 and CDR2 sequences are MNHNS and SASEGT. With 0 bases clipped from V and 5 bases from J, the junction kept 3 bases outside the gene matches. The CDR3 loop spans 14 amino acids. As DNA, the CDR3 is TGTGCCAGCAGTGAAGCCGGCGGGGGGCACGAGCAGTACTTC. Translation: CASSEAGGGHEQYF.

This clone has just one count. The genes are TRBV19 and TRBJ2-1, with 8 bases identical to TRBD2. CDR3 size: 17 residues. Germline trimming cut 0 bases from V and 1 base from J; bases unmatched to any gene: 5. From germline, CDR1 is LNHDA and CDR2 SQIVND (reference sequence). DNA for the CDR3: TGTGCCAGTAGTATAGATTACGCTAGCGGGTCCTACAATGAGCAGTTCTTC. This codes for CASSIDYASGSYNEQFF.

This chain connects TRBV29-1 to TRBJ2-7, with unresolved D. V was pared by 7 bases and J by 7 bases, with 14 bases between. CDR1 and CDR2 (germline): SQVTM, ANQGSEA. CDR3 length: 11 residues. The CDR3: CSAVDPGEQYF. Here the CDR3 DNA reads TGCAGCGCGGTTGACCCCGGGGAGCAGTACTTC.

This chain connects TRBV5-6 to TRBJ1-1, with D maybe TRBD1 (5 bases). Germline V lookup: CDR1 SGHDT, CDR2 YYEEEE. The CDR3 sequence is 15 residues long. Between the trimmed V and J ends, which lost 8 bases and 4 bases, there was a span of 21 bases. The CDR3 loop is CASKSTPGGGTEAFF. CDR3 coding DNA: TGTGCCAGTAAATCGACACCCGGGGGGGGCACTGAAGCTTTCTTT.

The chain combines TRBV2 with TRBJ2-7, with TRBD2 as a possible D gene (6 bases). Germline assignment: CDR1 SNHLY and CDR2 FYNNEI. This CDR3 comprises 15 residues. Trimming stripped 6 bases from V and 1 base from J, with 16 bases between. CDR3 bases: TGTGCCAGCAGAAGTGGGACGGGAGTGTCCTACGAGCAGTACGTC. Translating gives CASRSGTGVSYEQYV.

CDR3 amino acids: CASSLVTGLGGYTF. CDR3 in DNA: TGTGCCAGCAGCTTAGTAACGGGACTGGGGGGCTACACCTTC. The J gene is TRBJ1-2, the V gene TRBV7-9; D might be TRBD1 (5 bases). V was shortened by 1 base and J by 8 bases, with 14 bases between the two germline ends. Germline V gene sequence: CDR1 SEHNR, CDR2 FQNEAQ (reference sequence). The CDR3 length is 14 residues.

V and J are TRBV24-1 and TRBJ2-2, with TRBD2 matching over 16 bases. The CDR3 runs 17 residues. J gave up 7 bases and V 4 bases, and 5 bases lay outside the gene matches. Germline loops: CDR1 KGHDR, CDR2 SFDVKD. The CDR3 DNA sequence: TGTGCCACCAGTGACACCGGGACTAGCGGGAGGGTCGGGGAGCTGTTTTTT. Amino acid sequence: CATSDTGTSGRVGELFF.

This clone was counted once. The rearrangement links TRBV19 to TRBJ2-5, with 13 nucleotides matching TRBD2. CDR3 length: 14 amino acids. V lost 7 bases and J lost 5; bases outside the gene matches: 4. Looked up from germline, CDR1 is LNHDA and CDR2 is SQIVND (reference sequence). CDR3 DNA sequence: TGTGCCAGTAAGGGACTAGCGGGATCTGAGACCCAGTACTTC. Amino acid sequence: CASKGLAGSETQYF.

On this clone itself: This specimen includes other DNA sequences encoding the same CDR3. The V call is TRBV5-1, the J call TRBJ2-4, with 8 bases lining up with TRBD2. Germline-derived CDR1 and CDR2 are SGHRS and YFSETQ. This CDR3 spans 14 amino acids. V was clipped by 3 bases and J by 6 bases; unmatched bases: 5. For the CDR3, the DNA is TGCGCCAGCAGCTCGGCGGGGGGTCGAAACATTCAGTACTTC. Its translation: CASSSAGGRNIQYF.

This chain connects TRBV5-4 to TRBJ1-2; maybe TRBD1 (5 bases). Trimming pared 0 bases from V and 4 bases from J, leaving 10 bases between. Per the germline V gene, CDR1 is SGHNT and CDR2 is YYREEE (reference sequence). The CDR3 extends over 14 amino acids. CDR3 bases: TGTGCCAGCAGCTTGGAAGGGGCTGGCTATGGCTACACCTTC. It is translated as CASSLEGAGYGYTF.

The chain employs TRBV6-2 or TRBV6-3 and TRBJ2-1, with 8 positions matching TRBD1. CDR3 size: 16 residues. The J segment lost 1 base and the V segment lost 6 bases, leaving 8 bases of the junction unmatched. CDR1 is MNHEY, CDR2 SVGEGT, per germline. CDR3 residues: CASSPAGGPSYNEQFF. DNA for the CDR3: TGTGCCAGCAGCCCCGCAGGGGGCCCGTCCTACAATGAGCAGTTCTTC.

The chain uses TRBV24-1 and TRBJ1-5; 7 bases align to TRBD1. J was trimmed by 2 bases and V by 4 bases; bases with no gene match: 7. Germline assignment: CDR1 KGHDR and CDR2 SFDVKD. The CDR3 length is 16 residues. Written as DNA, the CDR3 is TGTGCCACCAGTGACCGACAGGGCGGCGGCAATCAGCCCCAGCATTTT. Translating it yields CATSDRQGGGNQPQHF.

This chain uses TRBV4-1 with TRBJ2-3; 11 bases align to TRBD2. The germline CDR1 and CDR2 sequences are MGHRA and YSYEKL. The CDR3 spans 16 residues. Germline trimming cut 4 bases from V and 2 bases from J; bases unmatched to any gene: 5. The chain's CDR3 is CASSRGLAEITDTQYF. CDR3 nucleotides: TGCGCCAGCAGCCGGGGACTAGCGGAGATCACAGATACGCAGTATTTT.

This clone was picked up one time. The DNA for the CDR3 is TGTGCCAGCAGCTTAGGGACCGGGGGATACACTGAAGCTTTCTTT. Translated, it gives CASSLGTGGYTEAFF. V is TRBV11-2 and J is TRBJ1-1, with D possibly being TRBD1 (5 bases). Germline V gene data show CDR1 as SGHAT and CDR2 as FQNNGV. V was cut by 1 base and J by 3 bases, with 12 bases left in between. The CDR3 consists of 15 residues. The variable domain in full, completed from reference TRBV11-2 and TRBJ1-1, reads EAGVAQSPRYKIIEKRQSVAFWCNPISGHATLYWYQQILGQGPKLLIQFQNNGVVDDSQLPKDRFSAERLKGVDSTLKIQPAKLEDSAVYLCASSLGTGGYTEAFFGQGTRLTVV.

Only one count was recorded for this clone. The chain recombines TRBV19 with TRBJ1-4, with TRBD1 matching 8 bases. J was trimmed by 7 bases and V by 9 bases; bases with no gene match: 13. CDR1 is LNHDA, CDR2 SQIVND, per germline (reference sequence). CDR3 length: 15 residues. Here the CDR3 DNA reads TGTGCCAGCAGCCCCGACAGGGGAGTGGGTGAAAAACTGTTTTTT. Translation gives CASSPDRGVGEKLFF.

V is TRBV5-1 and J is TRBJ2-1; 7 bases match TRBD2. CDR3 length: 14 residues. Germline V lookup: CDR1 SGHRS, CDR2 YFSETQ. The trim removed 5 bases at V and 8 bases at J, leaving 10 bases unmatched. The CDR3 loop is CASRGLQVLDEQFF. The CDR3 region has the DNA TGCGCCAGCAGGGGACTACAGGTCTTAGATGAGCAGTTCTTC. Filled out from reference TRBV5-1 and TRBJ2-1, the complete variable domain reads KAGVTQTPRYLIKTRGQQVTLSCSPISGHRSVSWYQQTPGQGLQFLFEYFSETQRNKGNFPGRFSGRQFSNSRSEMNVSTLELGDSALYLCASRGLQVLDEQFFGPGTRLTVL.

Concerning this clone itself: One junction end disagrees with the germline gene, perhaps due to a read error. The V call is TRBV3-1 (or the pseudogene TRBV3-2), the J call TRBJ2-3; 10 nucleotides agree with TRBD2. CDR1 is LGHDT and CDR2 is YNNKEL in the germline V gene (reference sequence). The CDR3 is 13 residues long. CDR3 bases: TGTGCCAGCAGCCAAGGGGGCCAGCGGGGGGGCCATTTT. It encodes CASSQGGQRGGHF.

This clone was recorded at least ten times. CDR3 bases: TGTGCCAGCAGTGAAGGAACCGGGGTTGGAAACACCATATATTTT. Translation gives CASSEGTGVGNTIYF. The rearrangement links TRBV6-1 to TRBJ1-3; the D is unclear. The CDR3 covers 15 residues. V was cut by 1 base and J by 3 bases, with 10 bases left in between. CDR1 is MNHNS, CDR2 SASEGT, per germline.

This chain links TRBV12-3 or TRBV12-4 with TRBJ1-1; D is uncertain. This CDR3 spans 13 amino acids. V was trimmed by 11 bases and J by 5 bases, leaving 18 bases between them. The CDR3: CARGRTRVTEAFF. The CDR3, as DNA: TGTGCCCGCGGGAGGACCAGAGTTACTGAAGCTTTCTTT.

The genes are TRBV19 and TRBJ2-2, with D tentatively TRBD2 (6 bases). V lost 6 bases to trimming and J lost 5 bases, with 19 bases between them. Per the germline V gene, CDR1 is LNHDA and CDR2 is SQIVND (reference sequence). The CDR3 is 16 amino acids. CDR3 region: CASSPPGRAGTGELFF. The CDR3 DNA reads as TGTGCCAGTAGCCCTCCGGGCAGGGCGGGAACCGGGGAGCTGTTTTTT.

The V and J genes are TRBV5-1 and TRBJ2-1; 10 nucleotides line up with TRBD2. The CDR3 consists of 19 residues. CDR1 and CDR2 (germline): SGHRS, YFSETQ. The V gene end was trimmed by 0 bases and the J gene end by 1 base; junction bases not matched to a gene: 10. The CDR3 bases are TGCGCCAGCAGCTTGGGGGGGCTAGCGGGAGAGGTGTCCTACAATGAGCAGTTCTTC. This codes for CASSLGGLAGEVSYNEQFF.

This sequence joins TRBV2 and TRBJ2-2; 7 bases align to TRBD1. Germline V gene data show CDR1 as SNHLY and CDR2 as FYNNEI. J gave up 6 bases and V 6 bases, and 7 bases lay outside the gene matches. This CDR3 spans 14 amino acids. The CDR3 DNA sequence: TGTGCCAGCAGACCCGGGACAGTTTCCGGGGAGCTGTTTTTT. It translates to CASRPGTVSGELFF.

The chain is built from TRBV13 and TRBJ2-1, with D perhaps matching TRBD1 (5 bases). Germline V gene data show CDR1 as PRHDT and CDR2 as FYEKMQ (reference sequence). V shed 3 bases and J shed 10 bases, with 10 bases lying between them. The CDR3 loop spans 12 amino acids. CDR3 sequence reads: CASSFPGREQFF. The CDR3, as DNA: TGTGCCAGCAGCTTTCCAGGGCGGGAGCAGTTCTTC.

Here the CDR3 reads CASGGSSGRAPNEQFF. CDR3 nucleotides: TGTGCCAGCGGTGGGAGTAGCGGGAGGGCCCCCAATGAGCAGTTCTTC. V usage is TRBV9 and J usage is TRBJ2-1; TRBD2 aligns across 11 bases. Trimming at V came to 7 bases and at J to 6 bases, leaving 12 bases not matched to a gene. The CDR3 spans 16 residues. Germline V gene sequence: CDR1 SGDLS, CDR2 YYNGEE.